This T cell receptor (beta chain) was identified during a study of blood T cells in healthy people across ages. Using a J-beta primer mix together with a sample-barcoded 5' primer, a second PCR was run for roughly 7 to 12 cycles. TCRdb reprocessed the 5' RACE reads via MiXCR and lists one record per CDR3 protein. The table includes around 580,000 distinct CDR3 sequences, around 50% detected once. This receptor was taken from a man older than 75 in good health. Sequenced material: blood.

The CDR3 sequence: CASSLINGGAKNIQYF. The CDR3 DNA is TGTGCCAGCAGTTTAATTAATGGAGGGGCCAAAAACATTCAGTACTTC. The V call is TRBV12-3 or TRBV12-4, the J call TRBJ2-4, with D maybe TRBD2 (6 bases). The CDR3 covers 16 residues. V gave up 2 bases and J gave up 1 base, with 12 bases separating them.